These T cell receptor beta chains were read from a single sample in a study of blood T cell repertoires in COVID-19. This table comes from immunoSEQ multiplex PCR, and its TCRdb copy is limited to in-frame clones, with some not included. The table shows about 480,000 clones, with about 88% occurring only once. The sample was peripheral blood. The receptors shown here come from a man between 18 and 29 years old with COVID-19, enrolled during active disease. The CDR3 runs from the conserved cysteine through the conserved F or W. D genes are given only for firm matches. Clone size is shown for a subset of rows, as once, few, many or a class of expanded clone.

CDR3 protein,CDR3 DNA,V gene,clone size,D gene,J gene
CASSHRDFYEQYF,TGTGCCAGCAGTCACCGGGACTTTTACGAGCAGTACTTC,TRBV5-5,NA,NA,TRBJ2-7
CASTEAGTDTQYF,TGTGCCAGTACGGAGGCAGGCACAGATACGCAGTATTTT,TRBV19,NA,NA,TRBJ2-3
CASKGSVSTDTQYF,TGTGCCAGCAAGGGTAGCGTGAGCACAGATACGCAGTATTTT,TRBV11-3,NA,NA,TRBJ2-3
CASSRGVANQPQHF,TGTGCCAGCAGTCGGGGGGTAGCTAATCAGCCCCAGCATTTT,TRBV2,few,NA,TRBJ1-5
CATTPKGVYGYTF,TGTGCCACCACGCCCAAGGGGGTCTATGGCTACACCTTC,TRBV12-3/TRBV12-4,NA,NA,TRBJ1-2
CASAPRGFEQYF,TGTGCCAGCGCACCCAGGGGTTTCGAGCAGTACTTC,TRBV18,few,NA,TRBJ2-7
CASSWTSGKDEQFF,TGTGCCAGCAGCTGGACTAGCGGGAAAGACGAGCAGTTCTTC,TRBV5-4,NA,TRBD2,TRBJ2-1
CASSMERGYEQYF,TGTGCCAGCAGTATGGAGCGGGGCTACGAGCAGTACTTC,TRBV6-5,NA,TRBD2,TRBJ2-7
CASSPTGTGDYEQYF,TGTGCCAGCAGCCCTACCGGGACAGGGGACTACGAGCAGTACTTC,TRBV7-6,NA,TRBD1,TRBJ2-7
CASSPQIAGRGTGELFF,TGTGCCAGCAGCCCGCAAATAGCGGGGAGAGGCACCGGGGAGCTGTTTTTT,TRBV5-6,once,TRBD2,TRBJ2-2
CAIRDSDTDTQYF,TGTGCCATCCGGGACAGCGACACAGATACGCAGTATTTT,TRBV24-1,NA,TRBD1,TRBJ2-3
CASSSQGQLLYGYTF,TGTGCCAGCAGCTCCCAGGGACAGCTCCTCTATGGCTACACCTTC,TRBV7-9,NA,TRBD1,TRBJ1-2
CASSLGQGYGYTF,TGTGCCAGCAGCCTTGGACAGGGATATGGCTACACCTTC,TRBV11-3,NA,TRBD1,TRBJ1-2
CASSEIKGPTGSPLHF,TGTGCCAGCAGTGAGATAAAAGGCCCGACTGGATCACCCCTCCACTTT,TRBV6-1,NA,NA,TRBJ1-6
CASSFSVAGYNEQFF,TGTGCCAGCAGCTTTTCGGTAGCGGGGTACAATGAGCAGTTCTTC,TRBV7-8,NA,TRBD2,TRBJ2-1
CAWSVRGQGTEAFF,TGTGCCTGGAGTGTACGAGGACAGGGAACTGAAGCTTTCTTT,TRBV30,few,TRBD1,TRBJ1-1
CASSQGGLAGANVLTF,TGCGCCAGCAGCCAAGGGGGGCTGGCTGGGGCCAACGTCCTGACTTTC,TRBV4-1,NA,NA,TRBJ2-6
CASSSSAGAITGELFF,TGTGCCAGCAGTTCCTCGGCGGGGGCTATCACCGGGGAGCTGTTTTTT,TRBV6-2/TRBV6-3,NA,NA,TRBJ2-2
CASSSTGGNQPQHF,TGTGCCAGCAGTTCGACAGGGGGGAATCAGCCCCAGCATTTT,TRBV27,NA,TRBD1,TRBJ1-5
CASSLVPGSYNSPLHF,TGTGCCAGCAGTTTAGTACCAGGCTCCTATAATTCACCCCTCCACTTT,TRBV27,few,NA,TRBJ1-6
CASSQEMTYTGELFF,TGTGCCAGCAGCCAAGAAATGACTTACACCGGGGAGCTGTTTTTT,TRBV3-1/TRBV3-2,NA,NA,TRBJ2-2
CASSPTTGELFF,TGTGCCAGCAGCCCCACAACCGGGGAGCTGTTTTTT,TRBV7-9,NA,NA,TRBJ2-2
CASSFSDNEQFF,TGTGCCAGCAGTTTTTCAGACAATGAGCAGTTCTTC,TRBV12-3/TRBV12-4,few,NA,TRBJ2-1
CASRFSGGADTQYF,TGTGCCAGCAGATTTAGCGGGGGGGCAGATACGCAGTATTTT,TRBV3-1/TRBV3-2,NA,TRBD2,TRBJ2-3
CASRRGPGGPDTQYF,TGTGCCAGCAGGAGAGGCCCTGGGGGCCCAGATACGCAGTATTTT,TRBV7-9,NA,NA,TRBJ2-3
CASSSILSGQRSYEQYF,TGTGCCAGCAGTTCAATTCTCTCGGGACAGCGTTCCTACGAGCAGTACTTC,TRBV28,NA,TRBD1,TRBJ2-7
CASSFDTTATDTQYF,TGTGCCAGCAGCTTTGATACGACAGCCACAGATACGCAGTATTTT,TRBV5-7,NA,NA,TRBJ2-3
CASSQLAGAPYEQYF,TGTGCCAGCAGCCAACTGGCGGGAGCGCCCTACGAGCAGTACTTC,TRBV3-1/TRBV3-2,NA,TRBD2,TRBJ2-7
CASTLRALSNEQFF,TGTGCCAGCACCCTTCGAGCCCTGAGCAATGAGCAGTTCTTC,TRBV3-1/TRBV3-2,NA,NA,TRBJ2-1
CASSEREGNTGELFF,TGTGCCAGCAGTGAGCGGGAGGGCAACACCGGGGAGCTGTTTTTT,TRBV9,NA,TRBD2,TRBJ2-2
CASSLLGQGYEKLFF,TGCGCCAGCAGCTTGCTGGGACAGGGGTATGAAAAACTGTTTTTT,TRBV5-1,NA,TRBD1,TRBJ1-4
CASSDRQGGSYEQYF,TGTGCCAGCAGTGATAGGCAGGGGGGCTCCTACGAGCAGTACTTC,TRBV2,NA,NA,TRBJ2-7
CASSSSRDTQYF,TGTGCCAGCAGTTCCTCCAGGGATACGCAGTATTTT,TRBV27,NA,NA,TRBJ2-3
CASSLDERSTGDEKLFF,TGTGCCAGCAGCTTAGATGAACGCAGTACAGGGGATGAAAAACTGTTTTTT,TRBV11-2,NA,TRBD1,TRBJ1-4
CASSAGQVREQFF,TGTGCCAGCTCAGCCGGACAGGTGAGGGAGCAGTTCTTC,TRBV18,NA,TRBD1,TRBJ2-1
CASSLGRVPEQYF,TGTGCCAGCAGCTTAGGGCGTGTCCCCGAGCAGTACTTC,TRBV13,NA,NA,TRBJ2-7
CASSLDLGHNTGELFF,TGTGCCAGCAGCTTAGATCTAGGACATAACACCGGGGAGCTGTTTTTT,TRBV11-2,NA,NA,TRBJ2-2
CASSATQREVPYEQYF,TGTGCCAGCAGCGCCACGCAGCGGGAGGTCCCCTACGAGCAGTACTTC,TRBV9,once,TRBD2,TRBJ2-7